What follows are 32 T cell receptor beta chains derived from one specimen sequenced in a study of T cells in Graves' hyperthyroidism and ophthalmopathy. The source material, RNA transcripts, was used to amplify TCR beta CDR3 regions. First-round RT-PCR of the TCR CDR3 relied on the HTBI primer set. TCRdb analysed the multiplex PCR reads with MiXCR anew, one entry per CDR3 protein. The table includes around 620,000 distinct CDR3 sequences, approximately 14% detected once. Sequenced: blood. The receptors stem from a woman aged 18-35 years with Graves' ophthalmopathy.

This clonotype was detected a few times. V is TRBV7-8 and J is TRBJ1-2, with TRBD1 as a possible D gene (5 bases). Trimming removed 3 bases at V and 6 bases at J, with 23 bases between. Germline CDR1 SGHVS, CDR2 FQNEAQ. The length of the CDR3 is 17 residues. CDR3 nucleotide sequence: TGTGCCAGCAGCTTTGTTGACAGACTTCCGCGTTTAGATGGCTACACCTTC. This encodes CASSFVDRLPRLDGYTF.

Many counts were recorded for this clonotype. This chain joins TRBV6-2 or TRBV6-3 and TRBJ2-3; TRBD2 is a possible D gene (6 bases). Trimming shortened V by 0 bases and J by 0 bases, and 10 bases separated the two germline ends. Germline V gene lookup returns CDR1 MNHEY and CDR2 SVGEGT. The CDR3 is made up of 16 amino acids. CDR3 region: CASSYSIGLSTDTQYF. The DNA of the CDR3 is TGTGCCAGCAGTTACTCGATAGGACTAAGCACAGATACGCAGTATTTT.

This clonotype showed up many times. The chain couples TRBV27 to TRBJ2-1; the match to TRBD1 covers 8 bases. V trimming: 3 bases; J trimming: 1 base; junction bases outside the gene matches: 14. Germline V gene lookup returns CDR1 MNHEY and CDR2 SMNVEV (reference sequence). CDR3 length: 19 residues. The CDR3 loop is CASSFLGSGGRESYNEQFF. The DNA for the CDR3 is TGTGCCAGCAGTTTCCTCGGGTCAGGGGGCAGGGAGTCCTACAATGAGCAGTTCTTC.

This chain uses TRBV12-3 or TRBV12-4 with TRBJ1-1; D is uncertain. CDR3 length: 13 amino acids. The V end was cut by 6 bases, the J end by 4 bases, with 12 bases between. For the CDR3, the DNA is TGTGCCAGCAGGGTACGGGAGGGCACTGAAGCTTTCTTT. Encoded protein: CASRVREGTEAFF.

This chain connects TRBV28 to TRBJ2-3; 12 bases fit TRBD2. Germline V lookup: CDR1 MDHEN, CDR2 SYDVKM. V dropped 3 bases and J dropped 6; count of bases not matched to a gene: 16. The CDR3 runs to 19 residues. The CDR3 sequence: CASSFRGTSGFLVADTQYF. The CDR3 region has the DNA TGTGCCAGCAGTTTCCGCGGGACTAGCGGGTTCCTTGTAGCGGATACGCAGTATTTT.

This clonotype was recorded a few times. This chain connects TRBV4-1 to TRBJ1-1, with D unclear. The CDR3 has 17 residues. Germline V gene lookup returns CDR1 MGHRA and CDR2 YSYEKL. Trimming removed 5 bases from V and 1 base from J, with 20 bases in between. This CDR3 is CASSTQGTPRSNTEAFF. The DNA for the CDR3 is TGCGCCAGCAGCACACAAGGCACCCCCAGGTCGAACACTGAAGCTTTCTTT.

Many counts were recorded for this clonotype. The V gene is TRBV12-3 or TRBV12-4, the J gene TRBJ1-2, with 9 bases matching TRBD1. This CDR3 region has 16 residues. After removal of 6 bases from V and 2 bases from J, the junction contained 10 bases not matched to a gene. The CDR3 sequence: CASSPPAGTGNYGYTF. CDR3 nucleotide sequence: TGTGCCAGCAGCCCCCCAGCCGGGACAGGGAACTATGGCTACACCTTC.

In this sample, this clonotype turned up many times. This chain links TRBV29-1 with TRBJ2-3, with TRBD2 matching over 12 bases. The CDR3 covers 14 residues. Germline V gene sequence: CDR1 SQVTM, CDR2 ANQGSEA. Unmatched junction bases numbered 1, after V lost 2 bases and J lost 4 bases. The CDR3 loop is CSVESSGRADTQYF. For the CDR3, the DNA is TGCAGCGTTGAATCTAGCGGGAGGGCAGATACGCAGTATTTT.

This clonotype has at least ten counts. This chain's CDR3 is CSGQGNEQFF. The CDR3, as DNA: TGCAGCGGACAGGGGAATGAGCAGTTCTTC. V is TRBV29-1 and J is TRBJ2-1; TRBD1 aligns across 8 bases. V lost 7 bases, J lost 7 bases, and 0 bases stayed unmatched. Germline V gene sequence: CDR1 SQVTM, CDR2 ANQGSEA. This CDR3 contains 10 residues.

The rearrangement joins TRBV10-3 to TRBJ1-6, with no clear D. V shed 3 bases and J shed 0 bases, with 18 bases lying between them. CDR1 ENHRY and CDR2 SYGVKD come from the germline V gene. The CDR3 is 19 amino acids. The chain's CDR3 is CAISEMGSMTSSYNSPLHF. The CDR3 DNA reads TGTGCCATCAGTGAAATGGGCAGCATGACGAGCTCCTATAATTCACCCCTCCACTTT.

This clonotype was seen at least ten times. The chain is built from TRBV9 and TRBJ2-7, with D possibly TRBD2 on 6 matching bases. The CDR3 sequence is 14 residues long. From germline, CDR1 is SGDLS and CDR2 YYNGEE. The V end lost 1 base, the J end lost 2 bases, and 10 bases lay between the germline ends. The CDR3 reads CASSVSSATYEQYF. CDR3 in DNA: TGTGCCAGCAGCGTATCTAGCGCAACCTACGAGCAGTACTTC.

Only a few counts were recorded for this clonotype. The V and J genes are TRBV27 and TRBJ2-7; D ambiguous. The CDR3 has 15 amino acids. Trimming shortened V by 4 bases and J by 6 bases, and 19 bases separated the two germline ends. Looked up from germline, CDR1 is MNHEY and CDR2 is SMNVEV (reference sequence). The CDR3, as DNA: TGTGCCAGCAGTTCCCCTCCCTCTACCTTGTCCGAGCAGTACTTC. Encoded protein: CASSSPPSTLSEQYF.

This clonotype came up many times. The chain employs TRBV11-2 and TRBJ2-2, with no clear D. The CDR3 is made up of 17 amino acids. Trimming left V 1 base short and J 1 base short, with 13 bases between. Germline V gene data show CDR1 as SGHAT and CDR2 as FQNNGV. CDR3 protein: CASSLAVGRQNTGELFF. The CDR3 DNA sequence: TGTGCCAGCAGCTTAGCTGTCGGACGGCAGAACACCGGGGAGCTGTTTTTT.

Concerning this clonotype: A much larger clone is a single base away; this may be a read error. The genes are TRBV30 and TRBJ2-1; D not certain. Germline V gene data show CDR1 as GTSNPN and CDR2 as SVGIG (reference sequence). The CDR3 has 17 residues. This CDR3 is CARSVLGLPSGSSEQFF. The DNA for the CDR3 is TGTGCCCGGAGTGTGTTAGGGCTTCCTTCGGGTAGCAGTGAGCAGTTCTTC.

The J gene is TRBJ2-7, the V gene TRBV13, with 8 bases aligning to TRBD2. CDR3 length: 16 amino acids. Germline V gene sequence: CDR1 PRHDT, CDR2 FYEKMQ (reference sequence). The V gene end was trimmed by 6 bases and the J gene end by 2 bases; junction bases not matched to a gene: 12. CDR3 sequence: CASRPRWAGGTYEQYF. The CDR3 DNA follows: TGTGCCAGCAGGCCCCGGTGGGCGGGAGGAACCTACGAGCAGTACTTC.

There are many counts of this clonotype. This chain links TRBV2 with TRBJ2-2; possibly TRBD2 for D (6 bases). V lost 7 bases to trimming and J lost 5 bases, with 17 bases between them. The CDR3 covers 15 residues. The germline V gene encodes CDR1 SNHLY and CDR2 FYNNEI. The CDR3 region is CASTHPPGRTGELFF. CDR3 nucleotide sequence: TGTGCCAGCACACACCCCCCAGGGAGGACCGGGGAGCTGTTTTTT.

The chain is built from TRBV6-5 and TRBJ2-6; D is unclear. V was shortened by 2 bases and J by 0 bases, with 8 bases between the two germline ends. The CDR3 sequence is 16 residues long. The germline V gene encodes CDR1 MNHEY and CDR2 SVGAGI. As DNA, the CDR3 is TGTGCCAGCAGTTACGGCAGTTACTCTGGGGCCAACGTCCTGACTTTC. Translated: CASSYGSYSGANVLTF.

The chain recombines TRBV6-1 with TRBJ1-4; maybe TRBD1 (5 bases). The CDR3 spans 13 residues. From germline, CDR1 is MNHNS and CDR2 SASEGT. Trimming left V 8 bases short and J 2 bases short, with 9 bases between. This chain's CDR3 is CASGGSTNEKLFF. The CDR3 DNA sequence: TGTGCCAGCGGGGGGTCGACTAATGAAAAACTGTTTTTT.

V usage is TRBV9 and J usage is TRBJ1-5; maybe TRBD1 (5 bases). Per germline, CDR1 SGDLS and CDR2 YYNGEE. The V end was cut by 1 base, the J end by 7 bases, with 9 bases between. The CDR3 spans 13 residues. The CDR3 nucleotides are TGTGCCAGCAGCGTAAGGGACGGCCAGCCCCAGCATTTT. This gives the protein CASSVRDGQPQHF.

This clonotype was detected ten times or more. This chain links TRBV9 with TRBJ2-5, with D possibly called TRBD1 or TRBD2 (6 bases each). The CDR3 is made up of 17 amino acids. Per germline, CDR1 SGDLS and CDR2 YYNGEE. The V end lost 3 bases, the J end lost 1 base, and 19 bases lay between the germline ends. The CDR3, as DNA: TGTGCCAGCAGCGCGGGGGCGAGGGCAGGTCTCCAAGAGACCCAGTACTTC. Residues: CASSAGARAGLQETQYF.

Note on this clonotype: A much larger clone differs by one base, so this may be a read error. The V gene is TRBV3-1, the J gene TRBJ2-7; D may be TRBD2 (6 bases). CDR3 length: 15 amino acids. Germline V gives CDR1 LGHDT, CDR2 YNNKEL (reference sequence). The CDR3 DNA is TGTGCCAGCAGCGAGGGCCGGGAGCGGGTCTACGAGCGGTACTTC. Protein sequence: CASSEGRERVYERYF.

Only one count was recorded for this clonotype. The V and J genes are TRBV11-3 and TRBJ1-1; D is perhaps TRBD1 (5 bases). CDR1 SGHNT and CDR2 YENEEA come from the germline V gene. V was clipped by 3 bases and J by 10 bases, with 12 bases between them. The CDR3 sequence is 12 residues long. In DNA form, the CDR3 reads TGTGCCAGCAGCTTTCTTAGGCAGGGAGCTTTCTTT. Protein: CASSFLRQGAFF. The full variable domain, with the rest looked up from reference TRBV11-3 and TRBJ1-1, is EAGVVQSPRYKIIEKKQPVAFWCNPISGHNTLYWYLQNLGQGPELLIRYENEEAVDDSQLPKDRFSAERLKGVDSTLKIQPAELGDSAVYLCASSFLRQGAFFGQGTRLTVV.

This clonotype was counted at least ten times. This chain joins TRBV7-2 and TRBJ2-1; a weak D match, TRBD2 (5 bases). The length of the CDR3 is 16 residues. V lost 2 bases, J lost 2 bases, and 13 bases lay in between. Germline lookup yields CDR1 SGHTA and CDR2 FQGNSA. This CDR3 reads CASSLRWERTYNEQFF. The CDR3 nucleotides read TGTGCCAGCAGCTTAAGGTGGGAGAGGACCTACAATGAGCAGTTCTTC.

This clonotype was seen more than once but under ten times. The gene calls are TRBV18 and TRBJ1-6; possible D gene TRBD1, 6 bases. Germline lookup yields CDR1 KGHSH and CDR2 LQKENI. This CDR3 contains 15 residues. Trimming pared 3 bases from V and 3 bases from J, leaving 9 bases between. DNA for the CDR3: TGTGCCAGCTCACCCACGGGACACTATAATTCACCCCTCCACTTT. Amino acids: CASSPTGHYNSPLHF. The full variable domain, rest sourced from reference TRBV18 and TRBJ1-6, is NAGVMQNPRHLVRRRGQEARLRCSPMKGHSHVYWYRQLPEEGLKFMVYLQKENIIDESGMPKERFSAEFPKEGPSILRIQQVVRGDSAAYFCASSPTGHYNSPLHFGNGTRLTVT.

The chain has TRBV15 and TRBJ1-5; TRBD1 agrees at 9 bases. Germline V lookup: CDR1 LNHNV, CDR2 YYDKDF (reference sequence). The length of the CDR3 is 16 residues. Losses at the gene ends were 1 base for V and 6 bases for J; bases not matched to a gene: 7. The CDR3 DNA sequence: TGTGCCACCAGCAGAGTAGGGGGGACAGGGCCTCAGCCCCAGCATTTT. Its protein product is CATSRVGGTGPQPQHF.

This clonotype was recorded at least ten times. The chain couples TRBV7-9 to TRBJ2-1, with TRBD2 identical over 14 bases. J was trimmed by 0 bases and V by 5 bases; bases with no gene match: 6. Germline CDR1 reads SEHNR; CDR2 reads FQNEAQ (reference sequence). CDR3 length: 18 residues. In DNA form, the CDR3 reads TGTGCCAGCAGCACGACTAGCGGGAGGGGGAGCTCCTACAATGAGCAGTTCTTC. Amino acid sequence: CASSTTSGRGSSYNEQFF.

This clonotype was counted a few times. CDR3 bases: TGTGCCAGCAGTTTGGCCAGGACTCAGCCCCAGCATTTT. It yields the protein CASSLARTQPQHF. The rearrangement uses TRBV28 and TRBJ1-5; no clear D gene. Trimming cost V 3 bases and J 6 bases, with 9 bases left between them. CDR3 size: 13 residues. The germline V gene has CDR1 MDHEN and CDR2 SYDVKM.

This clonotype appeared a few times. The V call is TRBV7-9, the J call TRBJ1-1; a possible D gene is TRBD1 (5 bases). This CDR3 has 15 residues. Trimming took off 2 bases at V and 4 bases at J, with 14 bases between the two ends. Germline CDR1 and CDR2: SEHNR and FQNEAQ (reference sequence). The CDR3 DNA reads TGTGCCAGCAGCTTACGTGAGGGGAAGAGCACTGAAGCTTTCTTT. The encoded protein is CASSLREGKSTEAFF.

The V gene is TRBV9, the J gene TRBJ2-3; D not resolved. V was trimmed by 0 bases and J by 2 bases, leaving 7 bases between them. Germline V CDR1 and CDR2: SGDLS, YYNGEE. This CDR3 is built from 14 residues. CDR3 loop: CASSVAGPTDTQYF. In nucleotides, the CDR3 is TGTGCCAGCAGCGTAGCTGGACCCACAGATACGCAGTATTTT.

Ten or more counts support this clonotype. The chain combines TRBV7-2 with TRBJ2-3; no clear D. Trimming left V 4 bases short and J 0 bases short, with 8 bases between. CDR1 is SGHTA, CDR2 FQGNSA, per germline. The CDR3 is 14 amino acids. The CDR3 loop is CASSSYISTDTQYF. CDR3 nucleotides: TGTGCCAGCAGCTCTTACATAAGCACAGATACGCAGTATTTT.

This clonotype was detected ten times or more. The chain couples TRBV6-1 to TRBJ2-7; 7 nucleotides agree with TRBD1. CDR3 size: 16 residues. The germline gives CDR1 MNHNS, CDR2 SASEGT. The junction had 10 bases not matched to a gene; V was cut back by 2 bases and J by 3 bases. CDR3 amino acids: CASSEKGDSRSYEQYF. As DNA, the CDR3 is TGTGCCAGCAGTGAAAAAGGGGACAGCCGGAGCTACGAGCAGTACTTC.

The table lists this clonotype with many counts. This rearrangement joins TRBV29-1 to TRBJ2-1; possibly TRBD1 or TRBD2 for D (5 bases each). There are 14 residues in the CDR3. CDR1 SQVTM and CDR2 ANQGSEA come from the germline V gene. Trimming cost V 0 bases and J 4 bases, with 10 bases left between them. The CDR3 nucleotides are TGCAGCGTTGAAGAGGGGACGCCATACAATGAGCAGTTCTTC. As protein: CSVEEGTPYNEQFF.